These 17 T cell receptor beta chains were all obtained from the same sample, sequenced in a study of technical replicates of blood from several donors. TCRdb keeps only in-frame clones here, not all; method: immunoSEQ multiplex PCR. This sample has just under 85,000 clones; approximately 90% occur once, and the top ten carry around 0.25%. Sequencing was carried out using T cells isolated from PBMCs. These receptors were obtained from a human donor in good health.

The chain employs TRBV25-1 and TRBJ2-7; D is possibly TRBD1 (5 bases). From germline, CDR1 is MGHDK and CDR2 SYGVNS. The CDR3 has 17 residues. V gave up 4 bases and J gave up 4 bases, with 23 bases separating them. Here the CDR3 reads CASSARLAPGREYEQYF. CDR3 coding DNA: TGTGCCAGCAGTGCCCGATTAGCCCCAGGCAGGGAATACGAGCAGTACTTC.

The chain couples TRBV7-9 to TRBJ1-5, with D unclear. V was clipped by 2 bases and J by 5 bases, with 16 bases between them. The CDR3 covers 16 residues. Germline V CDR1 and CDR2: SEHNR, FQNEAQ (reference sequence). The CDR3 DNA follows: TGTGCCAGCAGCTTATCTGGGGAGACTTCAGATCAGCCCCAGCATTTT. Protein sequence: CASSLSGETSDQPQHF.

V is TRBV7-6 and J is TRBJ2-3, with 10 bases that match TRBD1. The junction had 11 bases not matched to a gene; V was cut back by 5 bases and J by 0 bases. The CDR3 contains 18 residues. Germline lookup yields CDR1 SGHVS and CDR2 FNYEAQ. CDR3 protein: CASSPGQGGISSTDTQYF. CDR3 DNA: TGTGCCAGCAGCCCCGGACAGGGGGGAATCTCTAGCACAGATACGCAGTATTTT.

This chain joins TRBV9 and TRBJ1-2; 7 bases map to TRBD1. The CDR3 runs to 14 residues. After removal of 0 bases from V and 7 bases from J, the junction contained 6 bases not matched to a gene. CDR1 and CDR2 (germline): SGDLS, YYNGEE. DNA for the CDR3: TGTGCCAGCAGCGTAGAGGAAGGGGGCGCTGGCTACACCTTC. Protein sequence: CASSVEEGGAGYTF.

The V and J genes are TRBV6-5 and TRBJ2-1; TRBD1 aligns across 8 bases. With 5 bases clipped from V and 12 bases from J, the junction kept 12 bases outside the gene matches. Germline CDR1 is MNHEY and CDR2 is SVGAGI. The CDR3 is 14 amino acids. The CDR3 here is CASSQRGTGWGQFF. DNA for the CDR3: TGTGCCAGCAGTCAACGGGGGACAGGCTGGGGGCAGTTCTTC.

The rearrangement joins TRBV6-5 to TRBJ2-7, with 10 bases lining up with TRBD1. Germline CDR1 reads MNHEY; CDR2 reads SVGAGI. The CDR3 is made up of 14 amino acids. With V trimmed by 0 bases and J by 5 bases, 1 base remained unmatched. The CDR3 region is CASSYSGTGDEQYF. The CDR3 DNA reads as TGTGCCAGCAGTTACTCAGGGACAGGGGACGAGCAGTACTTC.

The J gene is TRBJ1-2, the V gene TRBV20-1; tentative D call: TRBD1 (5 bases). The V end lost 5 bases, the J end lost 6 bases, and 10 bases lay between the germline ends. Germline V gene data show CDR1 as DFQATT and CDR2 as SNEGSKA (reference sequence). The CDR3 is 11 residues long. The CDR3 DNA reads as TGCAGTGCTTCAGGGTCGGATGGCTACACCTTC. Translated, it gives CSASGSDGYTF.

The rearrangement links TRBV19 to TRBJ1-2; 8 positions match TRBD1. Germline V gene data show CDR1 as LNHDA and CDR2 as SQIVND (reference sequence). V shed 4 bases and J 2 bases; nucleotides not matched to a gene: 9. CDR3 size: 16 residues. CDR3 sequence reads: CASSTPGGYLNYGYTF. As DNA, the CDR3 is TGTGCCAGTAGTACTCCAGGGGGCTATCTCAACTATGGCTACACCTTC.

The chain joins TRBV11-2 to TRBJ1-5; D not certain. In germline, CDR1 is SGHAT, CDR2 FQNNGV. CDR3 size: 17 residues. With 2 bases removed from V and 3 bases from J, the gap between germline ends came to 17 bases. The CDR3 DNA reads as TGTGCCAGCAGCTTAAGTCGGGTTGGTTCGAACAATCAGCCCCAGCATTTT. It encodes CASSLSRVGSNNQPQHF.

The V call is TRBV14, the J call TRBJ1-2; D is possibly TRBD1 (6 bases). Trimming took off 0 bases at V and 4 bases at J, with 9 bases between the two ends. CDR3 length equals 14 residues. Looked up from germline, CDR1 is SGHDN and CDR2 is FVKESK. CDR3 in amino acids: CASSQDRGGYGYTF. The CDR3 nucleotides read TGTGCCAGCAGCCAAGACAGGGGTGGCTATGGCTACACCTTC.

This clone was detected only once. The CDR3, as DNA: TGTGCCATCAGTGAGTCACTTTCGGTTATTAACTATGGCTACACCTTC. This sequence encodes CAISESLSVINYGYTF. The V call is TRBV10-3, the J call TRBJ1-2; D is unresolved. From germline, CDR1 is ENHRY and CDR2 SYGVKD. CDR3 size: 16 residues. Trimming shortened V by 0 bases and J by 1 base, and 12 bases separated the two germline ends.

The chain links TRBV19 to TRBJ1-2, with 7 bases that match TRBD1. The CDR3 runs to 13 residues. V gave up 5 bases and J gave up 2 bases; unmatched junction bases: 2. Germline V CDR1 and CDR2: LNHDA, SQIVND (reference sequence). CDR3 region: CASSLDRNYGYTF. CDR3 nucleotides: TGTGCCAGTAGTCTGGACAGGAACTATGGCTACACCTTC.

The CDR3 DNA is TGCGCCAGCAGTGAGCCTCTCTCCGAGGCCCATTCCTACAATGAGCAGTTCTTC. This gives the protein CASSEPLSEAHSYNEQFF. The V gene is TRBV10-1, the J gene TRBJ2-1; D not certain. CDR1 and CDR2 from the germline V gene are WNHNN and SYGVQD (reference sequence). The CDR3 runs 18 residues. Trimming stripped 2 bases from V and 1 base from J, with 18 bases between.

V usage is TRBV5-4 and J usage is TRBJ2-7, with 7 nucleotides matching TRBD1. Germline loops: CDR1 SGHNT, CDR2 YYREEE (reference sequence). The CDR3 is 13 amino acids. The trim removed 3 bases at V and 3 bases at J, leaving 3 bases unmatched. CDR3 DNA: TGTGCCAGCAGCTCAACAGGGGACTACGAGCAGTACTTC. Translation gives CASSSTGDYEQYF.

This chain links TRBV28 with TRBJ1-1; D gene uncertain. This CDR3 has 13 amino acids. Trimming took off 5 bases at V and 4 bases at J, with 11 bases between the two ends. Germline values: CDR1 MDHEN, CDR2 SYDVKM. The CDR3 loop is CASSPPRGTEAFF. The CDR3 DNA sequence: TGTGCCAGCAGTCCCCCCCGCGGCACTGAAGCTTTCTTT.

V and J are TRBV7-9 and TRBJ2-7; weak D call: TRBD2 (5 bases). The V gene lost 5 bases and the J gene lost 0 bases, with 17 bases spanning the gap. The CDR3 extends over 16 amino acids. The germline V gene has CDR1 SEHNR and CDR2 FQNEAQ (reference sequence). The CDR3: CASSPPEGYGSYEQYF. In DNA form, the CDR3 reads TGTGCCAGCAGCCCCCCCGAGGGCTACGGCTCCTACGAGCAGTACTTC.

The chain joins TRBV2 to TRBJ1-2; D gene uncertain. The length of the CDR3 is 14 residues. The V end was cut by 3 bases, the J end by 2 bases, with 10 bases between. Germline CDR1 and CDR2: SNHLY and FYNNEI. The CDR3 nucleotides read TGTGCCAGCAGTGATCCAACGGGAAACTATGGCTACACCTTC. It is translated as CASSDPTGNYGYTF.